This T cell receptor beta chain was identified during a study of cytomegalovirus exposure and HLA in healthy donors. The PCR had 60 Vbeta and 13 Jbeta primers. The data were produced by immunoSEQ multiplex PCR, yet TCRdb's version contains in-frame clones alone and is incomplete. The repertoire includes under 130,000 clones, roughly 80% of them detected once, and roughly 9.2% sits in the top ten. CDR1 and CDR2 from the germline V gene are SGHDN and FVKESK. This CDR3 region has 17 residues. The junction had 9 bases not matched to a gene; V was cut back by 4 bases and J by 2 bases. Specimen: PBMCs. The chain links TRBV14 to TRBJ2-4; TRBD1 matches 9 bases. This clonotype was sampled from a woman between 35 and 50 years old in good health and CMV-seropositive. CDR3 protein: CASSRSPGQGSKNIQYF. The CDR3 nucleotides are TGTGCCAGCAGCCGATCTCCGGGACAGGGTTCCAAAAACATTCAGTACTTC.